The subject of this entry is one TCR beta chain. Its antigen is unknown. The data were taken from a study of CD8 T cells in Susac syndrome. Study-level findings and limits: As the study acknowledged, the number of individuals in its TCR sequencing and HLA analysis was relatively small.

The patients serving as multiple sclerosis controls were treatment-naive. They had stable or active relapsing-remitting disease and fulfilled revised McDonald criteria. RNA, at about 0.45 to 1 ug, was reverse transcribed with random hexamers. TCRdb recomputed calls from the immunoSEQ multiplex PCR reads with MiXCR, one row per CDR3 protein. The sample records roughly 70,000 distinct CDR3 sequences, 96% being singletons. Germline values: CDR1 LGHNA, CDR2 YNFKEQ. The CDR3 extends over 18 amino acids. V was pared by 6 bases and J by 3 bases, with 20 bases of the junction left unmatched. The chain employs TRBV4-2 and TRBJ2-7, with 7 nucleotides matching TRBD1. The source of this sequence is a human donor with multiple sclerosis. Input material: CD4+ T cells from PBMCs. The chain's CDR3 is CASRKPGTVNSLHYEQYF. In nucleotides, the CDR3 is TGTGCCAGCAGAAAACCCGGGACAGTAAATTCCCTACACTACGAGCAGTACTTC.